Below, 15 T cell receptor beta chains from the same sample are listed, as sequenced in a study of cytomegalovirus exposure and HLA in healthy donors (TCRdb year 2017). The library came from the immunoSEQ multiplex PCR assay. Held by TCRdb, this immuneACCESS table contains in-frame sequences only and omits some clones. Under half of the omission traces to an unresolved V gene where checked; the cause of the rest is unknown. The sample yields some 150,000 clones; around nine tenths were counted once. The top ten hold more than 1.3% of the sample. Input material: PBMCs. These receptors were taken from a woman in her 30s in good health and CMV-seronegative.

The chain's CDR3 is CASHPTGGGRAGYTF. In nucleotides, the CDR3 is TGTGCCAGCCATCCCACGGGGGGGGGTAGGGCTGGCTACACCTTC. The chain uses TRBV2 and TRBJ1-2, with D perhaps TRBD1 (5 bases). This CDR3 region has 15 residues. V was clipped by 8 bases and J by 7 bases, with 23 bases between them. Germline CDR1 is SNHLY and CDR2 is FYNNEI.

CDR3 DNA: TGTGCCACCTCGACCGCGGAAGCTAACTATGGCTACACCTTC. Residues: CATSTAEANYGYTF. The chain is built from TRBV10-3 and TRBJ1-2, with D hard to call. V was clipped by 10 bases and J by 0 bases, with 15 bases between them. The germline V gene has CDR1 ENHRY and CDR2 SYGVKD. The CDR3 extends over 14 amino acids.

The count of this clone is one. The genes are TRBV30 and TRBJ1-3, with D unclear. V gave up 3 bases and J gave up 0 bases, with 6 bases separating them. In germline, CDR1 is GTSNPN, CDR2 SVGIG (reference sequence). The CDR3 is 13 amino acids. CDR3 sequence (DNA): TGTGCCTGGAGCCCTAGCTCTGGAAACACCATATATTTT. Protein product: CAWSPSSGNTIYF.

The rearrangement joins TRBV27 to TRBJ1-5, with 7 nucleotides matching TRBD1. CDR3 length equals 15 residues. Trimming cost V 4 bases and J 3 bases; bases outside gene matches: 6. Per germline, CDR1 MNHEY and CDR2 SMNVEV (reference sequence). CDR3 DNA sequence: TGTGCCAGCAGTTCCTACAGGGGATCCAATCAGCCCCAGCATTTT. Encoded protein: CASSSYRGSNQPQHF.

The chain joins TRBV29-1 to TRBJ1-2, with 7 bases matching TRBD1. From germline, CDR1 is SQVTM and CDR2 ANQGSEA. Trimming took 7 bases from V and 3 from J; bases not matched to a gene: 5. The CDR3 is 12 residues long. CDR3 in amino acids: CSGVTGDYGYTF. The CDR3 DNA sequence: TGCAGCGGCGTTACAGGGGACTATGGCTACACCTTC.

This sequence joins TRBV27 and TRBJ1-2; no firm D call. Per germline, CDR1 MNHEY and CDR2 SMNVEV (reference sequence). This CDR3 comprises 13 residues. V was clipped by 5 bases and J by 5 bases, with 12 bases between them. CDR3 in amino acids: CASSIDNRYGYTF. CDR3 DNA: TGTGCCAGCAGTATAGACAACCGGTATGGCTACACCTTC.

The chain employs TRBV6-5 and TRBJ1-1; TRBD1 might be the D (5 bases). CDR1 and CDR2 (germline): MNHEY, SVGAGI. The ends were cut back, 1 base at V and 8 bases at J, with 8 bases in the middle. The length of the CDR3 is 12 residues. The CDR3 protein is CASSYLRTEAFF. The CDR3 DNA reads TGTGCCAGCAGTTACTTGAGGACAGAAGCTTTCTTT.

The chain employs TRBV30 and TRBJ1-3, with 10 bases aligning to TRBD1. The V gene's germline CDR1 is GTSNPN and CDR2 SVGIG (reference sequence). The J segment lost 0 bases and the V segment lost 1 base, leaving 3 bases of the junction unmatched. The CDR3 runs to 16 residues. The CDR3 coding sequence is TGTGCCTGGAGTGCCCGGACAGGGGGCTCTGGAAACACCATATATTTT. Translation: CAWSARTGGSGNTIYF. The variable domain in full, with the rest retrieved from reference TRBV30 and TRBJ1-3, is SQTIHQWPATLVQPVGSPLSLECTVEGTSNPNLYWYRQAAGRGLQLLFYSVGIGQISSEVPQNLSASRPQDRQFILSSKKLLLSDSGFYLCAWSARTGGSGNTIYFGEGSWLTVV.

V usage is TRBV25-1 and J usage is TRBJ2-2; 10 nucleotides line up with TRBD2. The V and J ends lost 4 bases and 7 bases, in that order; junction bases with no gene match: 6. In germline, CDR1 is MGHDK, CDR2 SYGVNS. There are 15 residues in the CDR3. The CDR3 region has the DNA TGTGCCAGCAGTGGGCTAGCGGGGGTTGGCGGGGAGCTGTTTTTT. It translates to CASSGLAGVGGELFF.

The chain employs TRBV5-4 and TRBJ2-7; 7 nucleotides agree with TRBD1. CDR3 size: 13 residues. Germline V gene lookup returns CDR1 SGHNT and CDR2 YYREEE (reference sequence). The ends lost 5 bases at V and 8 bases at J; junction bases unmatched: 10. The CDR3, as DNA: TGTGCCAGCAGTGCCGACAGGGCTGCGCAGCAGTACTTC. Protein: CASSADRAAQQYF.

This chain joins TRBV7-2 and TRBJ1-4, with TRBD1 matching over 8 bases. CDR1 and CDR2 from the germline V gene are SGHTA and FQGNSA. V dropped 5 bases and J dropped 5; count of bases not matched to a gene: 7. The CDR3 length is 15 residues. CDR3 coding DNA: TGTGCCAGCAGCCCCGACAGGGGACGGAATGAAAAACTGTTTTTT. Translating it yields CASSPDRGRNEKLFF. Using reference TRBV7-2 and TRBJ1-4 for the parts outside the CDR3, the full variable domain is GAGVSQSPSNKVTEKGKDVELRCDPISGHTALYWYRQSLGQGLEFLIYFQGNSAPDKSGLPSDRFSAERTGGSVSTLTIQRTQQEDSAVYLCASSPDRGRNEKLFFGSGTQLSVL.

J is TRBJ2-2 and V is TRBV4-3; D uncertain. Germline lookup yields CDR1 LGHNA and CDR2 YSLEER. This CDR3 has 16 amino acids. Deletions cut 0 bases from V and 7 bases from J, with 15 bases between. The CDR3, as DNA: TGCGCCAGCAGCCAAGAAGTTGGGCTCCGCCACGGGGAGCTGTTTTTT. Its protein is CASSQEVGLRHGELFF.

The chain carries TRBV19 and TRBJ1-2; weak D call: TRBD1 (6 bases). CDR1 and CDR2 from the germline V gene are LNHDA and SQIVND (reference sequence). The V and J ends lost 7 bases and 6 bases respectively, with 15 bases between them. This CDR3 region has 13 residues. This chain's CDR3 is CASKGAGVDGYTF. CDR3 coding DNA: TGTGCCAGTAAGGGCGCAGGGGTGGATGGCTACACCTTC.

The chain joins TRBV19 to TRBJ2-7; D is perhaps TRBD2 (7 bases). This CDR3 contains 16 residues. Germline assignment: CDR1 LNHDA and CDR2 SQIVND (reference sequence). The V end was cut by 7 bases, the J end by 4 bases, with 23 bases between. The CDR3 reads CASTPSGGRGVYEQYF. The CDR3 DNA is TGTGCCAGTACCCCTTCCGGGGGGCGAGGGGTATACGAGCAGTACTTC.

CDR3 DNA: TGTGCCAGCAGTTACTCCCAGGGGAACCCCTATGGCTACACCTTC. Translation: CASSYSQGNPYGYTF. V is TRBV6-5 and J is TRBJ1-2; D possibly corresponds to TRBD1 (6 bases). Trimming removed 0 bases from V and 4 bases from J, with 12 bases in between. Germline V CDR1 and CDR2: MNHEY, SVGAGI. The CDR3 is made up of 15 amino acids.